The present T cell receptor beta chain was sequenced within a study of blood T cell repertoires in COVID-19. Study-wide background: Samples of COVID-19 (acute and convalescent) were obtained from the United States, Italy and Spain.

Deletions cut 5 bases from V and 5 bases from J, with 10 bases between. Germline V gene sequence: CDR1 SGHAT, CDR2 FQNNGV. The CDR3 is 13 residues long. Clones were sequenced by immunoSEQ multiplex PCR, and TCRdb holds only the in-frame ones, with some missing. The sample includes about 51,000 clones, about nine tenths of them seen just once. The specimen sequenced was peripheral blood. This chain joins TRBV11-2 and TRBJ1-5; D not certain. This TCR was recovered from a man in his fifties or sixties with active COVID-19. The CDR3 nucleotides read TGTGCCAGCAGCGCGGTCCGCGATCAGCCCCAGCATTTT. Encoded protein: CASSAVRDQPQHF.